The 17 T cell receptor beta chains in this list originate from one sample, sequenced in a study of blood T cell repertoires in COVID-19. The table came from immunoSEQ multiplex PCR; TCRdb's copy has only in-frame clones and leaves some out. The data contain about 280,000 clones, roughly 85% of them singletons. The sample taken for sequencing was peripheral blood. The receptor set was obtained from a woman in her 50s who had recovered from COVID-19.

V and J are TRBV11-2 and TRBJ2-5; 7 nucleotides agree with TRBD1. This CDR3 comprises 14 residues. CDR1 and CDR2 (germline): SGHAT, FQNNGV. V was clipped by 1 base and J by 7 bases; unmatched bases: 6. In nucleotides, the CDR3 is TGTGCCAGCAGCTTAGGGGCAGGGGGTCGGACCCAGTACTTC. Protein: CASSLGAGGRTQYF.

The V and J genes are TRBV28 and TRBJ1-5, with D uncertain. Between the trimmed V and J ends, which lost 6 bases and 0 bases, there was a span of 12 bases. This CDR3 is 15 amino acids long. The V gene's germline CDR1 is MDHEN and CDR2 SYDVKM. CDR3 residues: CASRLGLDSNQPQHF. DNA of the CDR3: TGTGCCAGCAGACTCGGACTGGATAGCAATCAGCCCCAGCATTTT.

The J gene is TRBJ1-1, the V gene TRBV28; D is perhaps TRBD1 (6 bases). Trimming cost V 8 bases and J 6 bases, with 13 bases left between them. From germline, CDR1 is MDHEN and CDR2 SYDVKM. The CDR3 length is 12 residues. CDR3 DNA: TGTGCCAGCGTACTCAGGGGATCTGAAGCTTTCTTT. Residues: CASVLRGSEAFF.

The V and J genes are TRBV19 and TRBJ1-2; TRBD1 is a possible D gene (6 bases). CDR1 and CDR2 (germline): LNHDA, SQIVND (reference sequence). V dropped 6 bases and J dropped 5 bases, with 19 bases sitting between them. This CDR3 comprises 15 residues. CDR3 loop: CASRDLLTGRYGYTF. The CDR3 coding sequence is TGTGCCAGTAGAGACCTCTTGACAGGACGATATGGCTACACCTTC.

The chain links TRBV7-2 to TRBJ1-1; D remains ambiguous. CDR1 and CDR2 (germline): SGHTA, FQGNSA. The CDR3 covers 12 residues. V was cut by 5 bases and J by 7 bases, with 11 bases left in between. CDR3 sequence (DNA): TGTGCCAGCAGCCGGGAGGTGAGTGAAGCTTTCTTT. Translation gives CASSREVSEAFF.

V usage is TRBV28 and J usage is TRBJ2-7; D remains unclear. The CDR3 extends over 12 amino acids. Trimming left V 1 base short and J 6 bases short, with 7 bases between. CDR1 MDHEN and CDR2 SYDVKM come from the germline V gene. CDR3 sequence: CASSLFGSEQYF. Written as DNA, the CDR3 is TGTGCCAGCAGTTTATTTGGCTCCGAGCAGTACTTC.

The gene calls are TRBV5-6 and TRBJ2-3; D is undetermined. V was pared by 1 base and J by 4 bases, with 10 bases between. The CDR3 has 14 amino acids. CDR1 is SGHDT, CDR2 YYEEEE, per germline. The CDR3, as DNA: TGTGCCAGCAGCTTGCAGGCCCCGGCAGATACGCAGTATTTT. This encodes CASSLQAPADTQYF.

As DNA, the CDR3 is TGTGCCAGTAGTCCAGGTGACAGGGGGGTAAGAGAGACCCAGTACTTC. The encoded protein is CASSPGDRGVRETQYF. This chain links TRBV19 with TRBJ2-5; 9 bases line up with TRBD1. CDR3 size: 16 residues. The ends lost 5 bases at V and 4 bases at J; junction bases unmatched: 11. Germline values: CDR1 LNHDA, CDR2 SQIVND (reference sequence). Variable domain in full (rest from reference TRBV19 and TRBJ2-5): DGGITQSPKYLFRKEGQNVTLSCEQNLNHDAMYWYRQDPGQGLRLIYYSQIVNDFQKGDIAEGYSVSREKKESFPLTVTSAQKNPTAFYLCASSPGDRGVRETQYFGPGTRLLVL.

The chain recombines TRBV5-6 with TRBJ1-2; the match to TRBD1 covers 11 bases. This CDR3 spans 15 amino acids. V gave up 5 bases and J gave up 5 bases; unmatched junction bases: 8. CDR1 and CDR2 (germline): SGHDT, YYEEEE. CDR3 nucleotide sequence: TGTGCCAGCAGACTAAAAGGACAGGGGGCGTATGGCTACACCTTC. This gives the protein CASRLKGQGAYGYTF.

In DNA, the CDR3 is TGTGCCAGCAGCTCCCCGCACTTCCTAGCGGGGGGGGAGGGCGGGGAGCTGTTTTTT. This codes for CASSSPHFLAGGEGGELFF. The chain employs TRBV5-6 and TRBJ2-2; the match to TRBD2 covers 12 bases. Germline V lookup: CDR1 SGHDT, CDR2 YYEEEE. V was pared by 3 bases and J by 7 bases, with 16 bases of the junction left unmatched. The CDR3 has 19 amino acids.

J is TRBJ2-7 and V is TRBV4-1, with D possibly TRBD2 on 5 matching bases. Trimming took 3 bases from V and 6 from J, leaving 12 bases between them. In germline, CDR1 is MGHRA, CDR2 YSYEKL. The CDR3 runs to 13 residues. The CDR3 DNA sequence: TGCGCCAGCAGCCACGGACTCTACGGCGAGCAGTACTTC. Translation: CASSHGLYGEQYF.

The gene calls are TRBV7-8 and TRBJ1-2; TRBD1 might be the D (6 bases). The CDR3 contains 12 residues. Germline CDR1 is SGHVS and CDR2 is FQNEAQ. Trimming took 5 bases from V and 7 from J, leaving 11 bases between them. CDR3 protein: CASSRGGGGYTF. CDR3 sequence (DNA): TGTGCCAGCAGCCGGGGAGGGGGTGGCTACACCTTC.

As DNA, the CDR3 is TGTGCCAGCAGTTTATCGGGGGGGTATCAGCCCCAGCATTTT. Translation: CASSLSGGYQPQHF. The rearrangement joins TRBV28 to TRBJ1-5; perhaps TRBD1 as D (5 bases). V lost 1 base and J lost 5, with 9 bases in between. Germline assignment: CDR1 MDHEN and CDR2 SYDVKM. The CDR3 extends over 14 amino acids. The full variable domain, rest sourced from reference TRBV28 and TRBJ1-5, is DVKVTQSSRYLVKRTGEKVFLECVQDMDHENMFWYRQDPGLGLRLIYFSYDVKMKEKGDIPEGYSVSREKKERFSLILESASTNQTSMYLCASSLSGGYQPQHFGDGTRLSIL.

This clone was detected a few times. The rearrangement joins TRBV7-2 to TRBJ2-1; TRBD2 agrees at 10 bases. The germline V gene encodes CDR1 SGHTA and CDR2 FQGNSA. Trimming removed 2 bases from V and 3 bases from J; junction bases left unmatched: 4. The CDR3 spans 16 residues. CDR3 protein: CASSLHPSGGYNEQFF. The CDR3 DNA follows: TGTGCCAGCAGCTTACATCCTAGCGGGGGCTACAATGAGCAGTTCTTC.

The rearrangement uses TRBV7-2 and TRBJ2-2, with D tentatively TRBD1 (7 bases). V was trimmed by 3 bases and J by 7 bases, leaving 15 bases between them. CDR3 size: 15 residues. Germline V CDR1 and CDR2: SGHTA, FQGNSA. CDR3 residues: CASSLGQGGYGELFF. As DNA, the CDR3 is TGTGCCAGCAGCTTGGGTCAGGGGGGCTACGGGGAGCTGTTTTTT. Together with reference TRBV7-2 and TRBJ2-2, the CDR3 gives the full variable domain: GAGVSQSPSNKVTEKGKDVELRCDPISGHTALYWYRQSLGQGLEFLIYFQGNSAPDKSGLPSDRFSAERTGGSVSTLTIQRTQQEDSAVYLCASSLGQGGYGELFFGEGSRLTVL.

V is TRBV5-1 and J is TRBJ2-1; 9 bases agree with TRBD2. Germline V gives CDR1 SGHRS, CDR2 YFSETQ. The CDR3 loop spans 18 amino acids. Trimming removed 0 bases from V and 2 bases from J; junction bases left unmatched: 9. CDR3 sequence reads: CASSLEGSGSLTYNEQFF. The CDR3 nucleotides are TGCGCCAGCAGCTTGGAGGGTAGCGGGAGTCTAACCTACAATGAGCAGTTCTTC.

The CDR3 region has the DNA TGTGCCAGTAGTAGACAGGGGAACTCCTTGGTAGCTTTCTTT. It translates to CASSRQGNSLVAFF. This chain links TRBV19 with TRBJ1-1, with 8 bases aligning to TRBD1. Per the germline V gene, CDR1 is LNHDA and CDR2 is SQIVND (reference sequence). The CDR3 length is 14 residues. V dropped 4 bases and J dropped 10; count of bases not matched to a gene: 11.